A selection of T cell receptor beta chains follows, all from one sample in a study of PD-1 blockade in mismatch repair-deficient tumors. Method: immunoSEQ multiplex PCR; TCRdb's copy keeps in-frame clones and lacks some. The sample gives approximately 120,000 clones, about 88% of which show up once; 13% is in the top ten. The sequencing used peripheral blood, collected 44 weeks after starting pembrolizumab. The receptors originated from an adult with mismatch repair-deficient cancer. The CDR3 runs from the conserved cysteine through the conserved F or W. The order of the fields is J gene, V gene, D gene, clone size, CDR3 protein, CDR3 DNA. The D gene is left open where the match is weak. Only some rows state a clone size, as once, few, many or a class for expanded clones.

j_call: TRBJ2-1
v_call: TRBV27
d_call: TRBD2
clone_size: -
cdr3_aa: CASSGSGKSSYNEQFF
cdr3_nt: TGTGCCAGCAGTGGTAGCGGGAAGAGCTCCTACAATGAGCAGTTCTTC

j_call: TRBJ2-1
v_call: TRBV5-4
d_call: -
clone_size: medium-sized
cdr3_aa: CASSLDSNEQFF
cdr3_nt: TGTGCCAGCAGCTTGGACAGCAATGAGCAGTTCTTC

j_call: TRBJ1-2
v_call: TRBV28
d_call: TRBD1
clone_size: -
cdr3_aa: CASSFQGVNNGYTF
cdr3_nt: TGTGCCAGCAGTTTTCAGGGGGTGAACAATGGCTACACCTTC

j_call: TRBJ2-7
v_call: TRBV6-1
d_call: -
clone_size: -
cdr3_aa: CASSESRGALNEQYF
cdr3_nt: TGTGCCAGCAGTGAGTCACGGGGGGCCCTCAACGAGCAGTACTTC

j_call: TRBJ1-3
v_call: TRBV2
d_call: -
clone_size: -
cdr3_aa: CASSPYGTSGNTIYF
cdr3_nt: TGTGCCAGCAGTCCTTATGGAACATCTGGAAACACCATATATTTT

j_call: TRBJ2-2
v_call: TRBV27
d_call: -
clone_size: -
cdr3_aa: CASSTANTGELFF
cdr3_nt: TGTGCCAGCTCAACCGCGAACACCGGGGAGCTGTTTTTT

j_call: TRBJ2-7
v_call: TRBV27
d_call: TRBD2
clone_size: -
cdr3_aa: CASSLGLGHFPYEQYF
cdr3_nt: TGTGCCAGCAGCCTTGGACTAGGCCACTTTCCATACGAGCAGTACTTC

j_call: TRBJ2-2
v_call: TRBV6-5
d_call: -
clone_size: -
cdr3_aa: CASSTGAGELFF
cdr3_nt: TGTGCCAGCAGCACGGGGGCCGGGGAGCTGTTTTTT

j_call: TRBJ1-2
v_call: TRBV13
d_call: -
clone_size: -
cdr3_aa: CASSPGGAYGYTF
cdr3_nt: TGTGCCAGCAGCCCGGGGGGAGCCTATGGCTACACCTTC

j_call: TRBJ2-3
v_call: TRBV19
d_call: TRBD1
clone_size: -
cdr3_aa: CASGQGGTDTQYF
cdr3_nt: TGTGCCAGCGGACAGGGTGGCACAGATACGCAGTATTTT

j_call: TRBJ2-3
v_call: TRBV18
d_call: TRBD2
clone_size: -
cdr3_aa: CASSLTSGYSTDTQYF
cdr3_nt: TGTGCCAGCTCACTGACTAGCGGGTATAGCACAGATACGCAGTATTTT

j_call: TRBJ2-2
v_call: TRBV2
d_call: -
clone_size: -
cdr3_aa: CASLDRYTGELFF
cdr3_nt: TGTGCCAGCCTTGACAGATACACCGGGGAGCTGTTTTTT

j_call: TRBJ2-2
v_call: TRBV21-1
d_call: -
clone_size: -
cdr3_aa: CASSRKNESGSTNTGELFF
cdr3_nt: TGTGCCAGCAGCAGAAAAAACGAGAGCGGGAGCACCAACACCGGGGAGCTGTTTTTT

j_call: TRBJ2-6
v_call: TRBV5-6
d_call: -
clone_size: few
cdr3_aa: CASSFPGNVLTF
cdr3_nt: TGTGCCAGCAGCTTCCCGGGGAACGTCCTGACTTTC

j_call: TRBJ2-4
v_call: TRBV12-5
d_call: -
clone_size: -
cdr3_aa: CASGPPLTAFDIQYF
cdr3_nt: TGTGCTAGTGGCCCGCCCTTGACAGCCTTTGACATTCAGTACTTC

j_call: TRBJ2-6
v_call: TRBV7-6
d_call: -
clone_size: -
cdr3_aa: CASSLEGHFSGANVLTF
cdr3_nt: TGTGCCAGCAGCTTAGAGGGACACTTCTCTGGGGCCAACGTCCTGACTTTC

j_call: TRBJ2-5
v_call: TRBV10-3
d_call: -
clone_size: once
cdr3_aa: CAISAVEETQYF
cdr3_nt: TGTGCCATCAGTGCTGTAGAAGAGACCCAGTACTTC

j_call: TRBJ1-2
v_call: TRBV28
d_call: -
clone_size: -
cdr3_aa: CASSPGNFYGYTF
cdr3_nt: TGTGCCAGCAGTCCCGGGAATTTCTATGGCTACACCTTC

j_call: TRBJ1-1
v_call: TRBV5-1
d_call: -
clone_size: -
cdr3_aa: CASSLARGYENTEAFF
cdr3_nt: TGCGCCAGCAGCTTGGCTCGGGGGTACGAAAACACTGAAGCTTTCTTT

j_call: TRBJ1-4
v_call: TRBV7-3
d_call: -
clone_size: -
cdr3_aa: CASSLACPGQPKDEKLFF
cdr3_nt: TGTGCCAGCAGCTTAGCTTGCCCTGGCCAGCCTAAAGATGAAAAACTGTTTTTT

j_call: TRBJ1-4
v_call: TRBV25-1
d_call: TRBD1
clone_size: -
cdr3_aa: CASSDPGQGREKLFF
cdr3_nt: TGTGCCAGCAGTGACCCGGGACAGGGAAGAGAAAAACTGTTTTTT

j_call: TRBJ2-4
v_call: TRBV5-8
d_call: -
clone_size: -
cdr3_aa: CASSLGQRLNIQYF
cdr3_nt: TGTGCCAGCAGCTTGGGTCAGAGACTAAACATTCAGTACTTC

j_call: TRBJ2-1
v_call: TRBV5-4
d_call: -
clone_size: -
cdr3_aa: CASSLIRSSYNEQFF
cdr3_nt: TGTGCCAGCAGCTTAATCCGGAGCTCCTACAATGAGCAGTTCTTC

j_call: TRBJ2-1
v_call: TRBV30
d_call: -
clone_size: -
cdr3_aa: CAWSVSGYNEQFF
cdr3_nt: TGTGCCTGGAGTGTATCCGGGTACAATGAGCAGTTCTTC

j_call: TRBJ2-5
v_call: TRBV19
d_call: TRBD1
clone_size: -
cdr3_aa: CASSPGTGGMKTQYF
cdr3_nt: TGTGCCAGTAGTCCCGGGACAGGGGGCATGAAGACCCAGTACTTC

j_call: TRBJ2-3
v_call: TRBV5-1
d_call: -
clone_size: -
cdr3_aa: CASSLPGQSSTDTQYF
cdr3_nt: TGCGCCAGCAGCCTACCCGGACAGTCTAGCACAGATACGCAGTATTTT

j_call: TRBJ2-1
v_call: TRBV7-9
d_call: -
clone_size: -
cdr3_aa: CASSPSWEQFF
cdr3_nt: TGTGCCAGCAGCCCGTCCTGGGAGCAGTTCTTC

j_call: TRBJ2-2
v_call: TRBV6-5
d_call: -
clone_size: -
cdr3_aa: CASSYTGAWELFF
cdr3_nt: TGTGCCAGCAGTTATACGGGGGCCTGGGAGCTGTTTTTT

j_call: TRBJ2-2
v_call: TRBV4-1
d_call: TRBD2
clone_size: -
cdr3_aa: CASSQELAGGTGELFF
cdr3_nt: TGCGCCAGCAGCCAAGAACTAGCGGGAGGGACCGGGGAGCTGTTTTTT

j_call: TRBJ2-5
v_call: TRBV4-1
d_call: TRBD1
clone_size: -
cdr3_aa: CASSSPTGGIQETQYF
cdr3_nt: TGCGCCAGCAGCTCCCCGACAGGGGGTATCCAAGAGACCCAGTACTTC

j_call: TRBJ2-7
v_call: TRBV7-9
d_call: -
clone_size: -
cdr3_aa: CASSLRDFYEQYF
cdr3_nt: TGTGCCAGCAGCTTAAGGGACTTCTACGAGCAGTACTTC